Listed below are T cell receptor beta chains from one sample, sequenced in a study of low-dose radiotherapy and immunotherapy resistance in tumors. TCRdb called the reads again in MiXCR, with one record for every CDR3 protein. Among under 60,000 distinct CDR3 sequences listed, around a third were seen once. The sample consisted of PBMCs, taken after low-dose radiotherapy plus immunotherapy. Receptors originate from a male donor with rectosigmoid adenocarcinoma. CDR3s include the opening cysteine and the closing phenylalanine or tryptophan. A D gene is named only where the DNA matches it firmly. Not every row has a clone size; where given, it reads once, few, many or a size class.

CDR3 protein | CDR3 DNA | J gene | clone size | D gene | V gene
CSAFHIGGELFF | TGCAGCGCTTTCCACATTGGCGGGGAGCTGTTTTTT | TRBJ2-2 | many | NA | TRBV29-1
CSVETGNQETQYF | TGCAGCGTTGAAACCGGGAATCAAGAGACCCAGTACTTC | TRBJ2-5 | many | NA | TRBV29-1
CASTRERTAHQPQHF | TGTGCCAGCACTAGAGAACGGACAGCCCATCAGCCCCAGCATTTT | TRBJ1-5 | few | NA | TRBV19
CASSPERGGDSGELFF | TGTGCCAGCAGCCCCGAGCGGGGGGGCGATTCCGGGGAGCTGTTTTTT | TRBJ2-2 | many | TRBD2 | TRBV5-3
CASSSGTGGSYEQYF | TGTGCCAGCAGCTCCGGGACAGGGGGCTCCTACGAGCAGTACTTC | TRBJ2-7 | NA | TRBD1 | TRBV6-6
CASSSQTSGSPGELFF | TGTGCCAGCAGCTCCCAGACTAGCGGGAGCCCCGGGGAGCTGTTTTTT | TRBJ2-2 | NA | TRBD2 | TRBV7-2
CASRVLPGLGGPQYF | TGTGCCAGCAGAGTACTTCCGGGACTAGGTGGACCCCAGTACTTC | TRBJ2-5 | NA | TRBD2 | TRBV6-1
CAGEVNREQYF | TGTGCCGGAGAAGTAAACCGCGAGCAGTACTTC | TRBJ2-7 | many | NA | TRBV19
CASRPGHGYEQYF | TGTGCCAGTAGGCCGGGACACGGCTACGAGCAGTACTTC | TRBJ2-7 | many | NA | TRBV19
CASRYQGFDNEKLFF | TGTGCCAGTAGATACCAGGGTTTCGATAATGAAAAACTGTTTTTT | TRBJ1-4 | once | NA | TRBV19
CASSLPSYEQYF | TGTGCCAGCAGCCTACCCTCCTACGAGCAGTACTTC | TRBJ2-7 | many | NA | TRBV28
CSVVGQGGKPQHF | TGCAGCGTTGTTGGACAGGGGGGGAAGCCCCAGCATTTT | TRBJ1-5 | many | TRBD1 | TRBV29-1
CSVEEDSINEQFF | TGCAGCGTTGAAGAGGACTCAATAAATGAGCAGTTCTTC | TRBJ2-1 | NA | NA | TRBV29-1
CASRTDRETQYF | TGTGCCAGCAGAACGGACAGGGAGACCCAGTACTTC | TRBJ2-5 | many | TRBD1 | TRBV7-6
CASSLVLGAEQYF | TGTGCCAGCAGCTTAGTTTTGGGGGCCGAGCAGTACTTC | TRBJ2-7 | many | NA | TRBV7-8
CASSPAQRNYEQYF | TGTGCCAGCTCACCGGCGCAGCGGAACTACGAGCAGTACTTC | TRBJ2-7 | few | NA | TRBV18
CASSSRDRNKYNSPLHF | TGTGCCAGCAGTTCGCGGGACAGAAATAAATATAATTCACCCCTCCACTTT | TRBJ1-6 | many | TRBD1 | TRBV28
CASSQEGGFSDEQFF | TGCGCCAGCAGCCAAGAAGGTGGTTTTTCGGATGAGCAGTTCTTC | TRBJ2-1 | few | NA | TRBV4-1
CASTNSPKGEQYF | TGTGCCAGCACCAACTCGCCCAAGGGCGAGCAGTACTTC | TRBJ2-7 | many | NA | TRBV6-2/TRBV6-3
CASTRSEQRGQLFF | TGTGCCAGCACCCGGTCGGAGCAAAGAGGCCAACTGTTTTTT | TRBJ1-4 | few | NA | TRBV2
CASSYLTAGEETQYF | TGTGCCAGCAGCTACTTAACCGCAGGGGAAGAGACCCAGTACTTC | TRBJ2-5 | many | NA | TRBV3-1
CSPPLAADTEQFF | TGCAGTCCACCCCTGGCCGCCGACACTGAGCAGTTCTTC | TRBJ2-1 | few | NA | TRBV20-1
CASSLTKGSGYTF | TGTGCCAGCAGTTTAACTAAGGGAAGTGGCTACACCTTC | TRBJ1-2 | many | NA | TRBV27
CASTQTGGAYEQYF | TGTGCCAGCACCCAGACAGGGGGGGCCTACGAGCAGTACTTC | TRBJ2-7 | NA | TRBD1 | TRBV6-2/TRBV6-3
CASSSTTYEQYF | TGTGCCAGCAGTTCGACTACCTACGAGCAGTACTTC | TRBJ2-7 | medium-sized | NA | TRBV6-6
CASSSSGPYNEQFF | TGTGCCAGCAGTTCGTCCGGTCCCTACAATGAGCAGTTCTTC | TRBJ2-1 | many | NA | TRBV6-2/TRBV6-3
CSASRTVNQPQHF | TGCAGTGCTAGTAGGACGGTGAATCAGCCCCAGCATTTT | TRBJ1-5 | many | NA | TRBV20-1
CASSHGHATNEKLFF | TGTGCCAGCTCACACGGACACGCAACTAATGAAAAACTGTTTTTT | TRBJ1-4 | many | NA | TRBV18
CASPGLRGKTEAFF | TGTGCCAGCCCTGGATTAAGGGGAAAAACTGAAGCTTTCTTT | TRBJ1-1 | many | NA | TRBV6-2/TRBV6-3
CAWAKTEDTEAFF | TGTGCCTGGGCTAAGACGGAAGACACTGAAGCTTTCTTT | TRBJ1-1 | NA | NA | TRBV30
CASSHPRERPLQVEQFF | TGTGCCAGCAGCCACCCCCGGGAACGCCCTTTGCAAGTCGAGCAGTTCTTC | TRBJ2-1 | few | NA | TRBV3-1
CASSPLNVATGYEQYF | TGTGCCAGCAGCCCCCTCAATGTGGCCACGGGCTACGAGCAGTACTTC | TRBJ2-7 | many | NA | TRBV7-9
CASRGTSGSNEQFF | TGTGCCAGCAGAGGGACTAGCGGGAGTAATGAGCAGTTCTTC | TRBJ2-1 | NA | TRBD2 | TRBV2
CASSLTGTVNEQFF | TGTGCCAGCAGCTTAACTGGGACAGTCAATGAGCAGTTCTTC | TRBJ2-1 | many | TRBD1 | TRBV7-3
CASSTPEGVVEDTQYF | TGTGCCAGTAGTACCCCCGAAGGGGTTGTAGAAGATACGCAGTATTTT | TRBJ2-3 | many | NA | TRBV19
CASSLWGIESLGGYTF | TGTGCCAGCAGTCTCTGGGGGATAGAAAGCCTGGGTGGCTACACCTTC | TRBJ1-2 | few | NA | TRBV12-3/TRBV12-4
CASTPGGRTDTQYF | TGTGCCAGCACCCCCGGGGGACGCACAGATACGCAGTATTTT | TRBJ2-3 | few | NA | TRBV28